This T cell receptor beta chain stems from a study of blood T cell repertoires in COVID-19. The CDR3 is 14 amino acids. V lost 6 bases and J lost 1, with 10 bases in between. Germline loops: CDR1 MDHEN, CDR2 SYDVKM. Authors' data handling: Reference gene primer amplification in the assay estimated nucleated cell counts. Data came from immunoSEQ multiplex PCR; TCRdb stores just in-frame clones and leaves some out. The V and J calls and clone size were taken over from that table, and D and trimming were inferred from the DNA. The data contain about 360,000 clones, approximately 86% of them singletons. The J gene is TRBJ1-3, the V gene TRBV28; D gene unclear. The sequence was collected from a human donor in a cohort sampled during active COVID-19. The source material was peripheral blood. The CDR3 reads CASSLLGSGNTIYF. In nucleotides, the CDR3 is TGTGCCAGCAGCCTACTAGGGTCTGGAAACACCATATATTTT.